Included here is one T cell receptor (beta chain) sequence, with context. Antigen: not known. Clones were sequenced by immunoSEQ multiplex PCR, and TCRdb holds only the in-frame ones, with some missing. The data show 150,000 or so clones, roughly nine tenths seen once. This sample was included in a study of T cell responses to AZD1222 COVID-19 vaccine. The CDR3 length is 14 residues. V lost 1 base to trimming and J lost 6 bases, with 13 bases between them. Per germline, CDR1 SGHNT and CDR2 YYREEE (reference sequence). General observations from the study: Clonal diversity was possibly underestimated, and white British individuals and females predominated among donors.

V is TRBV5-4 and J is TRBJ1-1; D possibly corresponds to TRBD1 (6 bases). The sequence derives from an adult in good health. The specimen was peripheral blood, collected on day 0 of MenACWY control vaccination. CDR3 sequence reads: CASSLRGARAEAFF. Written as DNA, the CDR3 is TGTGCCAGCAGCTTGCGGGGGGCGCGAGCTGAAGCTTTCTTT.